These 22 T cell receptor beta chains originate from one sample sequenced in a study of yellow fever vaccine responses in identical twins. MiXCR, applied by TCRdb to the RT-PCR reads, yields one record per CDR3 protein. This table has about 2,500 distinct CDR3 sequences, approximately 82% appearing once. This specimen was T cells from blood (PBMCs), unsorted or a sorted subset (not recorded which), taken before or after yellow fever vaccination (not recorded which). These receptors were collected from a woman aged 18-29 years who received the yellow fever vaccine.

This clonotype was detected only once. The chain combines TRBV7-7 with TRBJ2-5, with TRBD1 identical over 7 bases. CDR1 and CDR2 (germline): SSHAT, FNYEAQ (reference sequence). The CDR3 contains 16 residues. V trimming: 5 bases; J trimming: 3 bases; junction bases outside the gene matches: 12. The CDR3 region is CASSRQGRDRKETQYF. The CDR3 DNA reads TGTGCCAGCAGCCGACAGGGTCGGGACAGAAAAGAGACCCAGTACTTC.

The chain employs TRBV12-3 or TRBV12-4 and TRBJ1-2; D remains ambiguous. The CDR3 runs to 12 residues. V gave up 10 bases and J gave up 6 bases, with 15 bases separating them. The CDR3: CATETQSHGYTF. The CDR3 DNA reads TGTGCCACCGAAACCCAGTCGCATGGCTACACCTTC.

For this clonotype: The junction departs from the called germline gene at one end, perhaps through a read error. V and J are TRBV20-1 and TRBJ2-3; 8 positions agree with TRBD2. Per the germline V gene, CDR1 is DFQATT and CDR2 is SNEGSKA (reference sequence). CDR3 length equals 15 residues. Here the CDR3 DNA reads TGCAGCGCTAGAACAGCGGGGGTTACCACAGATACGCAGTATTTT. Protein: CSARTAGVTTDTQYF.

This chain uses TRBV11-1 with TRBJ1-6; D is ambiguous. The CDR3 runs to 18 residues. Per the germline V gene, CDR1 is SGHAT and CDR2 is FQDESV (reference sequence). Trimming removed 0 bases at V and 6 bases at J, with 18 bases between. The CDR3, as DNA: TGTGCCAGCAGCTTAGCGCGGATGGTTGGACGGGGTAATTCACCCCTCCACTTT. It is translated as CASSLARMVGRGNSPLHF.

V is TRBV20-1 and J is TRBJ1-2; no clear D gene. The germline CDR1 and CDR2 sequences are DFQATT and SNEGSKA (reference sequence). This CDR3 has 13 amino acids. Deletions cut 3 bases from V and 3 bases from J, with 11 bases between. CDR3 amino acids: CSASPPLDYGYTF. For the CDR3, the DNA is TGCAGTGCTAGTCCTCCTCTCGACTATGGCTACACCTTC.

The chain employs TRBV4-2 and TRBJ2-7; D is undetermined. Germline V gene sequence: CDR1 LGHNA, CDR2 YNFKEQ. This CDR3 has 14 residues. The V and J ends lost 4 bases and 3 bases respectively, with 13 bases between them. CDR3 region: CASSLGRIHYEQYF. CDR3 nucleotides: TGTGCCAGCAGCCTTGGCAGGATTCACTACGAGCAGTACTTC.

On this clonotype itself: The junction shows a germline mismatch at one end, possibly a read error. V gene TRBV27 combines with J gene TRBJ2-2; D may correspond to TRBD1 or TRBD2 (5 bases each). The CDR3 consists of 12 residues. Germline values: CDR1 MNHEY, CDR2 SMNVEV (reference sequence). CDR3 nucleotides: TGTGCCAGCAGACCAGGGCCCGGGGAGCTGATTTTT. Translation gives CASRPGPGELIF.

This clonotype has more than one count but fewer than ten. The gene calls are TRBV11-1 and TRBJ2-5; 8 nucleotides agree with TRBD1. The CDR3 length is 19 residues. Per the germline V gene, CDR1 is SGHAT and CDR2 is FQDESV (reference sequence). V lost 2 bases and J lost 5; bases outside the gene matches: 19. CDR3 loop: CASSLSSRPSKDRGETQYF. CDR3 in DNA: TGTGCCAGCAGCTTATCATCTCGGCCGAGTAAAGACAGGGGTGAGACCCAGTACTTC.

This rearrangement joins TRBV4-2 to TRBJ2-1; 9 bases are shared with TRBD1. From germline, CDR1 is LGHNA and CDR2 YNFKEQ. The junction had 7 bases not matched to a gene; V was cut back by 0 bases and J by 4 bases. The CDR3 contains 17 residues. In nucleotides, the CDR3 is TGTGCCAGCAGCCAAGATTTAGTCGGGACAGGGTACAATGAGCAGTTCTTC. Protein: CASSQDLVGTGYNEQFF.

V usage is TRBV5-1 and J usage is TRBJ2-2; 9 bases fit TRBD2. V shed 2 bases and J 5 bases; nucleotides not matched to a gene: 7. Per the germline V gene, CDR1 is SGHRS and CDR2 is YFSETQ. CDR3 size: 16 residues. Here the CDR3 reads CASSFSGLAGTGELFF. CDR3 in DNA: TGCGCCAGCAGCTTTTCTGGCCTAGCGGGGACCGGGGAGCTGTTTTTT.

This sequence joins TRBV4-3 and TRBJ2-7, with unresolved D. This CDR3 is built from 15 residues. The germline gives CDR1 LGHNA, CDR2 YSLEER. Trimming removed 2 bases from V and 6 bases from J, with 17 bases in between. The CDR3 DNA follows: TGCGCCAGCAGCCAACAACCATCAAAGGGCTTCGAGCAGTACGTC. Translating it yields CASSQQPSKGFEQYV.

A single count supports this clonotype. The J gene is TRBJ1-4, the V gene TRBV10-3; 8 bases agree with TRBD1. The CDR3 runs 14 residues. Germline V gene lookup returns CDR1 ENHRY and CDR2 SYGVKD. With V trimmed by 6 bases and J by 5 bases, 5 bases remained unmatched. The CDR3 sequence: CAISPDRDNEKLFF. The CDR3 bases are TGTGCCATCAGCCCGGACAGGGACAATGAAAAACTGTTTTTT.

This sequence joins TRBV15 and TRBJ1-6; the D is unclear. CDR3 length equals 14 residues. V lost 0 bases and J 7 bases, leaving 7 bases between the germline ends. Germline-derived CDR1 and CDR2 are LNHNV and YYDKDF (reference sequence). CDR3: CATSRDAANSPLHF. The CDR3 DNA follows: TGTGCCACCAGCAGAGATGCGGCGAATTCACCCCTCCACTTT.

The CDR3 DNA follows: TGCGCCAGCAGTAGGAGGGGATTAGACATTCAGTACTTC. It is translated as CASSRRGLDIQYF. The chain combines TRBV23-1 with TRBJ2-4; D is perhaps TRBD2 (6 bases). TRBV23-1 is filed as an ORF, its function uncertain. V was cut by 5 bases and J by 8 bases, with 13 bases left in between. The CDR3 is made up of 13 amino acids.

This chain links TRBV2 with TRBJ1-6, with unresolved D. Germline V gene sequence: CDR1 SNHLY, CDR2 FYNNEI. The CDR3 extends over 12 amino acids. Deletions cut 4 bases from V and 6 bases from J, with 4 bases between. CDR3 protein: CASSGANSPLHF. CDR3 DNA sequence: TGTGCCAGCAGTGGGGCTAATTCACCCCTCCACTTT.

The chain couples TRBV27 to TRBJ2-7; no definite D call. CDR1 is MNHEY, CDR2 SMNVEV, per germline (reference sequence). Trimming stripped 4 bases from V and 1 base from J, with 2 bases between. This CDR3 spans 11 amino acids. CDR3 nucleotides: TGTGCCAGCAGTTCTTCCTACGAGCAGTACTTC. It codes for CASSSSYEQYF.

The chain carries TRBV11-2 and TRBJ2-7; D is uncertain. The V and J ends lost 5 bases and 0 bases respectively, with 5 bases between them. In germline, CDR1 is SGHAT, CDR2 FQNNGV. The CDR3 loop spans 12 amino acids. The CDR3 here is CASSPNSYEQYF. As DNA, the CDR3 is TGTGCCAGCAGCCCCAACTCCTACGAGCAGTACTTC.

The chain has TRBV18 and TRBJ1-6, with D possibly matching TRBD1 (6 bases). V lost 1 base, J lost 6 bases, and 7 bases lay in between. Germline V gives CDR1 KGHSH, CDR2 LQKENI. This CDR3 contains 14 residues. CDR3 DNA: TGTGCCAGCTCACCACAGGGGGGTAATTCACCCCTCCACTTT. This codes for CASSPQGGNSPLHF.

This clonotype is a singleton in its sample. The chain uses TRBV2 and TRBJ2-7, with D unclear. The V gene lost 3 bases and the J gene lost 6 bases, with 6 bases spanning the gap. CDR3 size: 11 residues. Germline V gives CDR1 SNHLY, CDR2 FYNNEI. The CDR3 DNA follows: TGTGCCAGCAGTGAGCGCCTCGAGCAGTACTTC. This gives the protein CASSERLEQYF.

The rearrangement uses TRBV14 and TRBJ2-1; 7 bases fit TRBD1. V was pared by 4 bases and J by 5 bases, with 2 bases of the junction left unmatched. Per germline, CDR1 SGHDN and CDR2 FVKESK. This CDR3 is 13 amino acids long. The CDR3 protein is CASSRQGHNEQFF. CDR3 sequence (DNA): TGTGCCAGCAGCCGACAGGGCCACAATGAGCAGTTCTTC.

The CDR3 region is CASTSGLADDVCIQYF. CDR3 sequence (DNA): TGTGCCAGCACCTCGGGACTAGCGGACGATGTATGCATTCAGTACTTC. The J gene is TRBJ2-4, the V gene TRBV21-1; the D call of TRBD2 is as the table states it, not checked on the DNA. TRBV21-1 constitutes a pseudogene. The CDR3 has 16 amino acids.

The gene calls are TRBV20-1 and TRBJ2-7; 10 positions match TRBD2. The V and J ends lost 1 base and 4 bases, in that order; junction bases with no gene match: 4. CDR3 length equals 14 residues. Germline V gene sequence: CDR1 DFQATT, CDR2 SNEGSKA (reference sequence). CDR3 protein: CSARVTSGIYEQYF. DNA for the CDR3: TGCAGTGCTAGAGTTACTAGCGGGATTTACGAGCAGTACTTC.